These 6 T cell receptor beta chains share one sample of origin, sequenced in a study of cytomegalovirus exposure and HLA in healthy donors. The primer mix had 60 Vbeta and 13 Jbeta primers. Measured with immunoSEQ multiplex PCR; TCRdb has only the in-frame clones, and not every one. The repertoire holds about 97,000 clones, with 81% as singletons. The sample taken for sequencing was PBMCs. These receptors were collected from a man in his forties in good health and CMV-seropositive.

The J gene is TRBJ1-4, the V gene TRBV27, with D maybe TRBD1 (6 bases). CDR1 and CDR2 (germline): MNHEY, SMNVEV (reference sequence). V dropped 3 bases and J dropped 8 bases, with 16 bases sitting between them. The CDR3 consists of 15 residues. The CDR3 region has the DNA TGTGCCAGCAGTTTCCGACAGGTGTCTGGAGAAAAACTGTTTTTT. Translation: CASSFRQVSGEKLFF.

This clone was seen a few times. The V call is TRBV5-1, the J call TRBJ2-5; tentatively, D is TRBD1 (6 bases). Trimming took off 6 bases at V and 3 bases at J, with 15 bases between the two ends. The V gene's germline CDR1 is SGHRS and CDR2 YFSETQ. The CDR3 length is 14 residues. The CDR3 region has the DNA TGCGCCAGCACCAAACAGGGTATTGAAGAGACCCAGTACTTC. Translated: CASTKQGIEETQYF.

V usage is TRBV5-5 and J usage is TRBJ2-2; 7 bases fit TRBD2. The CDR3 consists of 15 residues. Germline V lookup: CDR1 SGHKS, CDR2 YYEKEE (reference sequence). Unmatched junction bases numbered 3, after V lost 4 bases and J lost 0 bases. CDR3 sequence: CASSVGRTNTGELFF. CDR3 DNA sequence: TGTGCCAGCAGCGTCGGGAGGACGAACACCGGGGAGCTGTTTTTT.

The V call is TRBV5-6, the J call TRBJ2-2; 9 bases agree with TRBD1. The CDR3 spans 15 residues. The ends lost 4 bases at V and 6 bases at J; junction bases unmatched: 7. Germline lookup yields CDR1 SGHDT and CDR2 YYEEEE. In DNA, the CDR3 is TGTGCCAGCAGCACCGGGACAGGGCGATCCGGGGAGCTGTTTTTT. It codes for CASSTGTGRSGELFF.

This clone was counted a single time. The chain employs TRBV15 and TRBJ2-1; tentative D call: TRBD1 (5 bases). V lost 6 bases and J 1 base, leaving 19 bases between the germline ends. The germline V gene has CDR1 LNHNV and CDR2 YYDKDF (reference sequence). The length of the CDR3 is 17 residues. CDR3 sequence (DNA): TGTGCCACCAGACCGGCCCAGGGCCTTCATTCCTACAATGAGCAGTTCTTC. The encoded protein is CATRPAQGLHSYNEQFF.

This chain links TRBV7-2 with TRBJ1-1; TRBD1 matches 7 bases. Trimming cost V 5 bases and J 4 bases; bases outside gene matches: 10. Germline V gives CDR1 SGHTA, CDR2 FQGNSA. The CDR3 extends over 15 amino acids. CDR3 loop: CASSRGGRPGTEAFF. As DNA, the CDR3 is TGTGCCAGCAGCCGAGGGGGCAGGCCGGGCACTGAAGCTTTCTTT. The full variable domain, rest sourced from reference TRBV7-2 and TRBJ1-1, is GAGVSQSPSNKVTEKGKDVELRCDPISGHTALYWYRQSLGQGLEFLIYFQGNSAPDKSGLPSDRFSAERTGGSVSTLTIQRTQQEDSAVYLCASSRGGRPGTEAFFGQGTRLTVV.